The rows below give T cell receptor beta chains drawn from one sample of a study of T cells in Graves' hyperthyroidism and ophthalmopathy. From the multiplex PCR reads, TCRdb called clonotypes with MiXCR, one entry per CDR3 protein. This table has a few hundred thousand distinct CDR3 sequences, approximately 20% appearing once. The sequencing sample was made of blood. Receptors originate from a man between 40 and 49 years old with Graves' hyperthyroidism. The CDR3 runs from the conserved cysteine through the conserved F or W. Fields, in order: clone size, D gene, J gene, V gene, CDR3 DNA, CDR3 protein. The D gene is left open where the match is weak. The size field is filled for only some rows; it gives once, few, many or a size class.

few,TRBD1,TRBJ1-2,TRBV28,TGTGCCAGCAGTCCACAGGGGCCCTATGGCTACACCTTC,CASSPQGPYGYTF
-,TRBD2,TRBJ2-7,TRBV7-9,TGTGCCAGCAGCCCAGCTGGGGCTAGCGGATACTACGAGCAGTACTTC,CASSPAGASGYYEQYF
-,TRBD2,TRBJ2-1,TRBV27,TGTGCCAGCGCAAGGGAGGGGCGTACCTACAATGAGCAGTTCTTC,CASAREGRTYNEQFF
-,-,TRBJ2-6,TRBV20-1,TGCAGTGCTAGGTCCTACTCTGGGGCCAACGTCCTGACTTTC,CSARSYSGANVLTF
many,-,TRBJ2-2,TRBV12-3/TRBV12-4,TGTGCCAGCAGTTTCGACCTAGGGAACACCGGGGAGCTGTTTTTT,CASSFDLGNTGELFF
many,TRBD1,TRBJ2-7,TRBV9,TGTGCCAGCAGCAATCGAGACAGGGGAACCTACGAGCAGTACTTC,CASSNRDRGTYEQYF
many,-,TRBJ1-4,TRBV18,TGTGCCAGCTCACCGCGGGGGCCGCCTAATGAAAAACTGTTTTTT,CASSPRGPPNEKLFF
few,TRBD1,TRBJ2-3,TRBV5-8,TGTGCCAGCAGCGAGCAGGGGGCCGGGGCAGATACGCAGTATTTT,CASSEQGAGADTQYF
-,-,TRBJ2-2,TRBV19,TGTGCCAGTAGGAAGGGTTGGAGTGCCACCGGGGAGCTGTTTTTT,CASRKGWSATGELFF
many,-,TRBJ2-7,TRBV10-2,TGCGCCAGCAGTGAGAGGTACGAGCAGTACTTC,CASSERYEQYF
many,TRBD2,TRBJ2-3,TRBV29-1,TGCAGCGGACAACTAGCGCGAGTCTCAGATACGCAGTATTTT,CSGQLARVSDTQYF
many,-,TRBJ2-2,TRBV24-1,TGTGCCACCAGTGATCTGGGGGAGTCGAACACCGGGGAGCTGTTTTTT,CATSDLGESNTGELFF
many,TRBD1,TRBJ1-5,TRBV19,TGTGCAAGTACGTTGGGGACAGGGACGGGGCAGCCCCAGCATTTT,CASTLGTGTGQPQHF
many,TRBD1,TRBJ1-2,TRBV29-1,TGCAGCGTTGTGGGGACAGCCCGGGGCTACACCTTC,CSVVGTARGYTF
many,TRBD1,TRBJ1-4,TRBV10-3,TGTGCCATCAGTGGGGGGCAGGGGGCAGGACCTAATGAAAAACTGTTTTTT,CAISGGQGAGPNEKLFF
-,-,TRBJ1-3,TRBV5-1,TGCGCCAGCAGCTTGAATGGCGGCTCTGGAAACACCATATATTTT,CASSLNGGSGNTIYF
many,-,TRBJ1-1,TRBV29-1,TGCAGCGCTAGGGGAGGGGGAACTGAAGCTTTCTTT,CSARGGGTEAFF
many,-,TRBJ2-7,TRBV3-1,TGTGCCAGCAGCCATCGGGGGCCCTACGAGCAGTACTTC,CASSHRGPYEQYF
many,TRBD1,TRBJ2-7,TRBV5-1,TGCGCCAGCAGCTTGGGGTTCAACGGACAGGACAAGCAGTACTTC,CASSLGFNGQDKQYF
few,-,TRBJ1-4,TRBV7-2,TGTGCCAGCAGCAAAACAGCAACTAATGAAAAACTGTTTTTT,CASSKTATNEKLFF
many,-,TRBJ2-7,TRBV11-2,TGTGCCAGCAGCTTAAGCGGGTGGGAGGACGAGCAGTACTTC,CASSLSGWEDEQYF
many,-,TRBJ1-2,TRBV4-2,TGTGCCAGCAGCCAAGATCTGGGAAATCGGGGCTACACCTTC,CASSQDLGNRGYTF
-,-,TRBJ1-5,TRBV19,TGTGCCAGTAGTATAGGGGTGGGGCAGCCCCAGCATTTT,CASSIGVGQPQHF
many,TRBD1,TRBJ2-7,TRBV24-1,TGTGCCACCTCGGGCACAGGGGGCTCGGGCGAGCAGTACTTC,CATSGTGGSGEQYF
few,-,TRBJ2-3,TRBV4-3,TGCGCCAGCAGCCAAGATATGATCGCAGATACGCAGTATTTT,CASSQDMIADTQYF
many,-,TRBJ2-7,TRBV19,TGTGCCAGTAGTATAGTGACGGGAAGAGGACTACACGAGCAGTACTTC,CASSIVTGRGLHEQYF
-,-,TRBJ2-7,TRBV9,TGTGCCAGCAGCGTAGAGGCGGGGATATCCTACGAGCAGTACTTC,CASSVEAGISYEQYF
-,TRBD1,TRBJ1-4,TRBV28,TGTGCCACTATGGACAGGGTTAATGAAAAACTGTTTTTT,CATMDRVNEKLFF
few,-,TRBJ1-2,TRBV29-1,TGCAGCGTTGAATGGGATGGCTACACCTTC,CSVEWDGYTF
many,-,TRBJ1-5,TRBV5-8,TGTGCCAGCAGCTGGGGGGGAGGAGGCAATCAGCCCCAGCATTTT,CASSWGGGGNQPQHF
many,-,TRBJ2-1,TRBV7-2,TGTGCCAGCAGCTTAGGGAAAGTAGGAGACGGGCAGTTCTTC,CASSLGKVGDGQFF
-,-,TRBJ2-5,TRBV18,TGTGCCAGCTCCAGGGGAGGGAGCGGCGAGACCCAGTACTTC,CASSRGGSGETQYF
-,TRBD2,TRBJ2-1,TRBV7-2,TGTGCCAGCAGCTTAGACAGCGGGAGGTCCTACAATGAGCAGTTCTTC,CASSLDSGRSYNEQFF
many,-,TRBJ2-3,TRBV4-3,TGCGCCAGCAGCCAACAGGACAGAGATACGCAGTATTTT,CASSQQDRDTQYF
few,TRBD2,TRBJ2-3,TRBV4-2,TGTGCCAGCAGCCAAGCGGCGGGGGGGCCCCAAGATACGCAGTATTTT,CASSQAAGGPQDTQYF
many,-,TRBJ1-5,TRBV6-1,TGTGCCAGCAGTCCCGGGGGATCGGAGCAGCCCCAGCATTTT,CASSPGGSEQPQHF
-,TRBD2,TRBJ2-1,TRBV16,TGTGCCAGCAGCCTCCGGAGGAGCGGGGGGCTCAATGAGCAGTTCTTC,CASSLRRSGGLNEQFF
many,-,TRBJ1-1,TRBV5-1,TGTGCCAGCAGCCCCGACGGGAACACTGAAGCTTTCTTT,CASSPDGNTEAFF
-,TRBD2,TRBJ2-7,TRBV20-1,TGCAGTGCTAGAGAGCTAGCGGGGGGGCTCGAGCAGTACTTC,CSARELAGGLEQYF